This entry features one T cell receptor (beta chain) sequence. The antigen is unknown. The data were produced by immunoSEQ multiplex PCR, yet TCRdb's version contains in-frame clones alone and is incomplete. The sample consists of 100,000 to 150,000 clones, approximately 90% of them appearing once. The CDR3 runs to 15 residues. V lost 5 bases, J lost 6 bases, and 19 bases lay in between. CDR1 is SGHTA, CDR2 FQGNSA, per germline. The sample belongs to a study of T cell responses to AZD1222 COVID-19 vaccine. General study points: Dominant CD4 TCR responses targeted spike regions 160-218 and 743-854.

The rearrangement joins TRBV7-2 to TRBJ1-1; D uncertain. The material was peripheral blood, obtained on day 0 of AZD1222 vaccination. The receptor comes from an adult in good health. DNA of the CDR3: TGTGCCAGCAGCCCGCCCTCGGGCGTCCGTCCTGAAGCTTTCTTT. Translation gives CASSPPSGVRPEAFF.